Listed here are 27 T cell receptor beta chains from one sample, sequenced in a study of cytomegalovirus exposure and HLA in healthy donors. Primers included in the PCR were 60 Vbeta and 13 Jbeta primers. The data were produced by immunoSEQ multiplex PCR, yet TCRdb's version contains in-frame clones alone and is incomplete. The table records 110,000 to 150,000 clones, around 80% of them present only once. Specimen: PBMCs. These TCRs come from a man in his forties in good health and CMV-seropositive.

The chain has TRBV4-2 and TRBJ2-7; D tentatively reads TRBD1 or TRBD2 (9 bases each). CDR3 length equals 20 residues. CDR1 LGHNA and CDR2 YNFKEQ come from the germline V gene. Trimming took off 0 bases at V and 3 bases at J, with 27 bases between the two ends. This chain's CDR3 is CASSQDSGTGLAGANYEQYF. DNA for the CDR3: TGTGCCAGCAGCCAAGACAGCGGGACAGGGTTAGCGGGGGCCAACTACGAGCAGTACTTC.

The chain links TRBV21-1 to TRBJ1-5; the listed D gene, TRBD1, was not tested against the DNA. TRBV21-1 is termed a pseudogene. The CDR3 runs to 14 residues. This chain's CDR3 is CASSTGQGNQPQHF. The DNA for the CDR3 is TGTGCCAGCAGCACGGGACAGGGAAATCAGCCCCAGCATTTT.

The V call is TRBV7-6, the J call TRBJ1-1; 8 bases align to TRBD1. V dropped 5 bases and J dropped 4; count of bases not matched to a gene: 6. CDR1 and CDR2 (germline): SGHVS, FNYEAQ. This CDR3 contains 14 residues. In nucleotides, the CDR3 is TGTGCCAGCAGCCTGGACAGGGTGGGCACTGAAGCTTTCTTT. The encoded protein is CASSLDRVGTEAFF.

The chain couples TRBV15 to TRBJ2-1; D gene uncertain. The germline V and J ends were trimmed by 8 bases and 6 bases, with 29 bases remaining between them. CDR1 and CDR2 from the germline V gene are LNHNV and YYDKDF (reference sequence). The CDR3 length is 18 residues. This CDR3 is CATSRWPRPSAFGNEQFF. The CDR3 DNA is TGTGCCACCTCCAGGTGGCCCCGTCCCTCCGCCTTTGGCAATGAGCAGTTCTTC.

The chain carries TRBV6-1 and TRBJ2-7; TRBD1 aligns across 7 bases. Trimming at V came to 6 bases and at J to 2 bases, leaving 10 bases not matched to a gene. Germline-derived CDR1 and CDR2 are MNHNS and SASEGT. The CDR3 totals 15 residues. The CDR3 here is CASSRGQSLTYEQYF. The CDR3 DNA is TGTGCCAGCAGCCGGGGACAGAGCCTCACCTACGAGCAGTACTTC.

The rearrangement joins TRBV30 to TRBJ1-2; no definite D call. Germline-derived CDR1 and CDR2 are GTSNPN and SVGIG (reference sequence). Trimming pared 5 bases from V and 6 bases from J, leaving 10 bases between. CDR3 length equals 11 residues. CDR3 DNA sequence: TGTGCCTGGGGGCGAATCCATGGCTACACCTTC. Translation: CAWGRIHGYTF.

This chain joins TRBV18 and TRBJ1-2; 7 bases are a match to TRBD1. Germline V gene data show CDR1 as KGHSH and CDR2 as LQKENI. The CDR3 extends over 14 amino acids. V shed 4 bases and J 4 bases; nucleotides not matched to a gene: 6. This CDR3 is CASSQVRDSYGYTF. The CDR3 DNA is TGTGCCAGCTCACAAGTCCGGGACAGCTATGGCTACACCTTC.

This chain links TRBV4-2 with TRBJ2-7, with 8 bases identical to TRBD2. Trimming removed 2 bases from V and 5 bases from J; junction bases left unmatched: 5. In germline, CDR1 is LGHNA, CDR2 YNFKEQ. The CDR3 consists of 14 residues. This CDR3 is CASSQLRGGNEQYF. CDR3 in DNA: TGTGCCAGCAGCCAACTCCGGGGGGGTAACGAGCAGTACTTC.

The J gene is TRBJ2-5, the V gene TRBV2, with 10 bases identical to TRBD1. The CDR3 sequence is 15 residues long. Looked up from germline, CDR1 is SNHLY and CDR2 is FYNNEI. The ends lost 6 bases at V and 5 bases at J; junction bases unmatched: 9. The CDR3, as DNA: TGTGCCAGCAGGATGGACAGGGGGAAAGGGGAGACCCAGTACTTC. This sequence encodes CASRMDRGKGETQYF.

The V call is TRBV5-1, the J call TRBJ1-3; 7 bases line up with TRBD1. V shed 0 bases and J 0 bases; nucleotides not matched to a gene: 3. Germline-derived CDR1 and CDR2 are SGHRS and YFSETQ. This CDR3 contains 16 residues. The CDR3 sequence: CASSLEGTVSGNTIYF. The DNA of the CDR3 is TGCGCCAGCAGCTTGGAGGGGACAGTCTCTGGAAACACCATATATTTT.

The CDR3 here is CATTAGVGSLTDTQYF. Written as DNA, the CDR3 is TGTGCCACCACCGCTGGGGTGGGGAGCCTAACAGATACGCAGTATTTT. The V and J genes are TRBV4-2 and TRBJ2-3; perhaps TRBD2 as D (5 bases). The germline CDR1 and CDR2 sequences are LGHNA and YNFKEQ. The CDR3 is 16 amino acids. V was trimmed by 10 bases and J by 3 bases, leaving 23 bases between them.

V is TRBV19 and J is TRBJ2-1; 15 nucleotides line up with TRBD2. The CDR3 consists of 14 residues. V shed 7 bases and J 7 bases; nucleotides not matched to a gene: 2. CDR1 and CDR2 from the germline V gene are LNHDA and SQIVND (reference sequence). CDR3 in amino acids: CASTGTSGRNEQFF. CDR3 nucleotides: TGTGCCAGTACCGGGACTAGCGGGAGGAATGAGCAGTTCTTC. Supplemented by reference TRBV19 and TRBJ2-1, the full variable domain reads DGGITQSPKYLFRKEGQNVTLSCEQNLNHDAMYWYRQDPGQGLRLIYYSQIVNDFQKGDIAEGYSVSREKKESFPLTVTSAQKNPTAFYLCASTGTSGRNEQFFGPGTRLTVL.

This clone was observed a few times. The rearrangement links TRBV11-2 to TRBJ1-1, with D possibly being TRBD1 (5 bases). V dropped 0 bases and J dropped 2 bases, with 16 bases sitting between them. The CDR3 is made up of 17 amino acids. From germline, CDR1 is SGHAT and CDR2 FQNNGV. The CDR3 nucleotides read TGTGCCAGCAGCTTAGATGGGAGGACACAACCAAACACTGAAGCTTTCTTT. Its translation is CASSLDGRTQPNTEAFF.

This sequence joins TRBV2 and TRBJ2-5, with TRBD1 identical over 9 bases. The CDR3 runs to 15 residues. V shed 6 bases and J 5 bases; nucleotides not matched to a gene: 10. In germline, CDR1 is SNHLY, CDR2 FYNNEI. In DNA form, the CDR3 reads TGTGCCAGCAGACCCAGGACAGGGGTTTTTGAGACCCAGTACTTC. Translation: CASRPRTGVFETQYF.

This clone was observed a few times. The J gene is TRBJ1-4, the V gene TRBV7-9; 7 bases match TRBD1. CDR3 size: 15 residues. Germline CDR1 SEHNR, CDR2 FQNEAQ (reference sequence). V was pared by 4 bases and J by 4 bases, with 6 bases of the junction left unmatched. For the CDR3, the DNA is TGTGCCAGCAGCTGGGGACAGCTCCTTAATGAAAAACTGTTTTTT. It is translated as CASSWGQLLNEKLFF.

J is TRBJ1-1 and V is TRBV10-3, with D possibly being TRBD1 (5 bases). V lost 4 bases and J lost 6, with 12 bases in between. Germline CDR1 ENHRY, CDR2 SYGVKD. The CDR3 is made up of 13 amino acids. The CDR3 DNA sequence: TGTGCCATCAGTGTGGCCCAAGGGGCTGAAGCTTTCTTT. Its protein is CAISVAQGAEAFF.

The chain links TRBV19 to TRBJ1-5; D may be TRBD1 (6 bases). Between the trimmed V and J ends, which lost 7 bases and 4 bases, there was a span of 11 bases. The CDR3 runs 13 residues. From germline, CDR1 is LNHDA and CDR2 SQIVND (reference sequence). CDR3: CASTGQRNQPQHF. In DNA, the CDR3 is TGTGCCAGTACCGGACAGCGTAATCAGCCCCAGCATTTT.

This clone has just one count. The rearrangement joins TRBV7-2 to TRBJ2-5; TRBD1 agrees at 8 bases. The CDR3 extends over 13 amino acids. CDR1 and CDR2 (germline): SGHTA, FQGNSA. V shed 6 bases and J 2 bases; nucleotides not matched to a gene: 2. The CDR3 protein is CASRTGEQETQYF. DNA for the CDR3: TGTGCCAGCAGGACAGGGGAGCAAGAGACCCAGTACTTC.

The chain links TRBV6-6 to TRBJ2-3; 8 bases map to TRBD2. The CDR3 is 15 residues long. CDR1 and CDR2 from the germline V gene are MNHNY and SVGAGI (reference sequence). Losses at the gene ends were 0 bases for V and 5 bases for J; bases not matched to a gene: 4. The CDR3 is CASSYSAGGEDTQYF. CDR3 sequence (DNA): TGTGCCAGCAGTTACTCTGCGGGAGGAGAAGATACGCAGTATTTT.

CDR3 loop: CASSLSTGLRNTQYF. The CDR3 DNA reads as TGCGCCAGCAGCTTATCTACAGGGTTGAGGAATACGCAGTATTTT. The genes are TRBV5-1 and TRBJ2-3; a weak D match, TRBD1 (6 bases). This CDR3 contains 15 residues. Per the germline V gene, CDR1 is SGHRS and CDR2 is YFSETQ. Trimming pared 2 bases from V and 7 bases from J, leaving 17 bases between.

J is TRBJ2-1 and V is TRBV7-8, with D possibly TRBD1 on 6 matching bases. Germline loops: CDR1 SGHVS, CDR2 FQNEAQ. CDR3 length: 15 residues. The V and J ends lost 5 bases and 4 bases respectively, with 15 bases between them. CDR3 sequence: CASSVGPDRYNEQFF. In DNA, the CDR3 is TGTGCCAGCAGCGTAGGGCCGGACAGATACAATGAGCAGTTCTTC.

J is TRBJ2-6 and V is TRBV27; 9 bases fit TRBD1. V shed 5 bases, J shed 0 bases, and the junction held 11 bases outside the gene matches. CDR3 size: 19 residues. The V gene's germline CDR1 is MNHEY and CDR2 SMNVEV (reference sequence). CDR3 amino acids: CASSQLVPGQGSGANVLTF. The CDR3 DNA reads TGTGCCAGCAGTCAACTCGTCCCGGGACAGGGCTCTGGGGCCAACGTCCTGACTTTC.

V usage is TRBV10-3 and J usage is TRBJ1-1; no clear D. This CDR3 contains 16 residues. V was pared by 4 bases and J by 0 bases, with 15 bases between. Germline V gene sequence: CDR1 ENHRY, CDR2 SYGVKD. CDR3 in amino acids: CAISAKKSVVNTEAFF. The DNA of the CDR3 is TGTGCCATCAGTGCCAAAAAGTCGGTAGTGAACACTGAAGCTTTCTTT.

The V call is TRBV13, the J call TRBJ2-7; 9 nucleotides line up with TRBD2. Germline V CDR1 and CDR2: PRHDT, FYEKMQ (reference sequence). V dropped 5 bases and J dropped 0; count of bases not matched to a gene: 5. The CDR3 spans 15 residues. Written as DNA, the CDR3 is TGTGCCAGCAGCGTCCGGACTAGCGTCTCCTACGAGCAGTACTTC. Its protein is CASSVRTSVSYEQYF.

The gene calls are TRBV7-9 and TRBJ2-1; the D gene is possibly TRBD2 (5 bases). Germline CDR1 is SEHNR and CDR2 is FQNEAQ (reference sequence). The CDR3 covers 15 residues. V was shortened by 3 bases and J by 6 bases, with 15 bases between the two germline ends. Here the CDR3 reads CASSFPGLPGNEQFF. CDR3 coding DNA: TGTGCCAGCAGCTTCCCCGGACTGCCCGGCAATGAGCAGTTCTTC.

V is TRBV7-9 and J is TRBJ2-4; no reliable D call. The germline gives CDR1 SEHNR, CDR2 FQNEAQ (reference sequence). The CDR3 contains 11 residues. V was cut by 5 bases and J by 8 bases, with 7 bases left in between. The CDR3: CASSPPDIQYF. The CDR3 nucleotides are TGTGCCAGCAGCCCCCCTGACATTCAGTACTTC.

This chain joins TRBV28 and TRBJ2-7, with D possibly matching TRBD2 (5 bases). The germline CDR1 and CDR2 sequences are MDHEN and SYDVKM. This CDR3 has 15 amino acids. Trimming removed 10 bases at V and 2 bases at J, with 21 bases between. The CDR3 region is CATTATWAGTYEQYF. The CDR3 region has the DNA TGTGCCACCACGGCGACCTGGGCCGGGACCTACGAGCAGTACTTC.